The 24 T cell receptor beta chains below were found in one sample sequenced in a study of vaccination and CD4 T cells after COVID-19. Stated treatment: approximately 10-day PBMC culture with coronavirus spike peptide pools or control peptides (ViraFEST assay). Their specific antigens are unknown. At the Johns Hopkins FTIC core, DNA taken from cultured CD4+ T cells was sequenced by way of the Oncomine TCR Beta short-read assay. MiXCR, applied by TCRdb to the PCR reads, yields one record per CDR3 protein. The repertoire holds about 14,000 distinct CDR3 sequences, with 30% to 35% as singletons. The source was CD4+ T cells from blood, cultured in vitro, collected after SARS-CoV-2 vaccination. The receptors stem from a human donor who had recovered from COVID-19.

This clonotype showed up just a few times. DNA for the CDR3: TGTGCCACCAGTGATTACCTACAGAATGAGCAGTTCTTC. Translation: CATSDYLQNEQFF. The chain has TRBV24-1 and TRBJ2-1; D gene ambiguous. This CDR3 spans 13 amino acids. Trimming took off 2 bases at V and 7 bases at J, with 8 bases between the two ends. The germline V gene encodes CDR1 KGHDR and CDR2 SFDVKD.

This chain uses TRBV9 with TRBJ2-5; either TRBD1 or TRBD2 may supply D (6 bases each). V was shortened by 4 bases and J by 2 bases, with 12 bases between the two germline ends. The germline V gene has CDR1 SGDLS and CDR2 YYNGEE. The CDR3 sequence is 14 residues long. The CDR3, as DNA: TGTGCCAGCAGCCAAGGGGGAGGACAAGAGACCCAGTACTTC. Encoded protein: CASSQGGGQETQYF.

This clonotype has just a few counts. The chain couples TRBV6-1 to TRBJ2-1; D gene ambiguous. The germline CDR1 and CDR2 sequences are MNHNS and SASEGT. Trimming took off 5 bases at V and 5 bases at J, with 10 bases between the two ends. The CDR3 has 13 amino acids. The CDR3, as DNA: TGTGCCAGCAGTCGAACTGGGGACAATGAGCAGTTCTTC. Protein product: CASSRTGDNEQFF.

The genes are TRBV6-2 or TRBV6-3 and TRBJ1-2; the D is unclear. Between the trimmed V and J ends, which lost 0 bases and 6 bases, there was a span of 5 bases. CDR3 length equals 12 residues. CDR1 MNHEY and CDR2 SVGEGT come from the germline V gene. The CDR3 DNA is TGTGCCAGCAGTTACTCCGGCCATGGCTACACCTTC. Translation: CASSYSGHGYTF.

This clonotype was detected only a few times. The rearrangement uses TRBV27 and TRBJ2-5; 10 bases are shared with TRBD1. With V trimmed by 6 bases and J by 4 bases, 5 bases remained unmatched. The germline V gene has CDR1 MNHEY and CDR2 SMNVEV (reference sequence). The CDR3 is made up of 14 amino acids. The DNA of the CDR3 is TGTGCCAGCAGCCGACAGGGGGCGAGAGAGACCCAGTACTTC. Translation gives CASSRQGARETQYF.

The V and J genes are TRBV2 and TRBJ1-5; TRBD1 is a possible D gene (6 bases). The CDR3 has 15 residues. CDR1 SNHLY and CDR2 FYNNEI come from the germline V gene. The V end was cut by 0 bases, the J end by 5 bases, with 11 bases between. The CDR3: CASSEAQGSYQPQHF. In DNA form, the CDR3 reads TGTGCCAGCAGTGAAGCGCAGGGGTCCTATCAGCCCCAGCATTTT.

This clonotype was detected a few times. This sequence joins TRBV7-8 and TRBJ2-5; D gene unclear. In germline, CDR1 is SGHVS, CDR2 FQNEAQ. The CDR3 runs 15 residues. V lost 6 bases, J lost 5 bases, and 19 bases lay in between. The CDR3 DNA sequence: TGTGCCAGCAGTCCCACCCTAATCGGAACGGAGACCCAGTACTTC. Translated, it gives CASSPTLIGTETQYF.

The rearrangement joins TRBV29-1 to TRBJ2-7, with TRBD1 matching over 10 bases. There are 15 residues in the CDR3. The germline V gene encodes CDR1 SQVTM and CDR2 ANQGSEA. V lost 5 bases to trimming and J lost 6 bases; unmatched junction nucleotides: 13. The CDR3 coding sequence is TGCAGCGTTTCTATTTCTTATGGGACAGGGGCCGAGCAGTACTTC. Protein product: CSVSISYGTGAEQYF.

The rearrangement joins TRBV7-9 to TRBJ1-2; a weak D match, TRBD1 (5 bases). Per the germline V gene, CDR1 is SEHNR and CDR2 is FQNEAQ (reference sequence). The V end was cut by 1 base, the J end by 7 bases, with 13 bases between. The CDR3 is 14 amino acids. The CDR3: CASSLDSLGVGYTF. In DNA, the CDR3 is TGTGCCAGCAGCTTAGATAGTTTGGGGGTTGGCTACACCTTC.

The chain recombines TRBV20-1 with TRBJ2-1; a possible D gene is TRBD2 (5 bases). The CDR3 is made up of 14 amino acids. Trimming removed 2 bases from V and 2 bases from J, with 10 bases in between. Germline CDR1 is DFQATT and CDR2 is SNEGSKA (reference sequence). Written as DNA, the CDR3 is TGCAGTGCTAGAACCGGGAAGGCCTACAATGAGCAGTTCTTC. This codes for CSARTGKAYNEQFF.

This clonotype occurred a few times. The V and J genes are TRBV28 and TRBJ1-6; 8 bases are shared with TRBD1. The CDR3 covers 15 residues. The germline CDR1 and CDR2 sequences are MDHEN and SYDVKM. V lost 5 bases to trimming and J lost 8 bases; unmatched junction nucleotides: 8. The CDR3 region is CASSVGQGGYSPLHF. The DNA of the CDR3 is TGTGCCAGCAGTGTCGGACAGGGCGGTTATTCACCCCTCCACTTT.

This clonotype occurred once. The chain is built from TRBV28 and TRBJ1-1, with unresolved D. CDR1 is MDHEN and CDR2 is SYDVKM in the germline V gene. Trimming stripped 9 bases from V and 3 bases from J, with 8 bases between. CDR3 length: 11 amino acids. CDR3 bases: TGTGCCAGTACGGCCCACACTGAAGCTTTCTTT. Amino acid sequence: CASTAHTEAFF.

The table lists this clonotype with a few counts. The chain has TRBV7-2 and TRBJ1-2; possible D gene TRBD1, 6 bases. The germline gives CDR1 SGHTA, CDR2 FQGNSA. Trimming cost V 4 bases and J 3 bases, with 9 bases left between them. The length of the CDR3 is 13 residues. The CDR3 sequence is CASSSQGYYGYTF. The DNA of the CDR3 is TGTGCCAGCAGCTCCCAGGGGTACTATGGCTACACCTTC.

The J gene is TRBJ2-3, the V gene TRBV12-3 or TRBV12-4; 7 bases align to TRBD1. This CDR3 spans 16 amino acids. The V and J ends lost 6 bases and 3 bases, in that order; junction bases with no gene match: 12. The CDR3 sequence: CASSPLGTVKTDTQYF. CDR3 sequence (DNA): TGTGCCAGCAGCCCCTTGGGGACAGTGAAAACAGATACGCAGTATTTT.

This clonotype is judged medium-sized (0.01 to 0.1%). J is TRBJ2-3 and V is TRBV7-9; TRBD1 aligns across 11 bases. The length of the CDR3 is 18 residues. V shed 5 bases, J shed 4 bases, and the junction held 14 bases outside the gene matches. The germline V gene encodes CDR1 SEHNR and CDR2 FQNEAQ (reference sequence). CDR3 bases: TGTGCCAGCAGCGACTGGACAGGGGGCAAGGTTATCGCAGATACGCAGTATTTT. It yields the protein CASSDWTGGKVIADTQYF.

In this sample, this clonotype turned up a few times. J is TRBJ1-6 and V is TRBV7-2; D might be TRBD1 (5 bases). The CDR3 length is 13 residues. V was shortened by 5 bases and J by 10 bases, with 12 bases between the two germline ends. Germline V gene sequence: CDR1 SGHTA, CDR2 FQGNSA. The CDR3 spells CASSPGIWSPLHF. CDR3 sequence (DNA): TGTGCCAGCAGCCCAGGGATTTGGTCACCCCTCCACTTT.

By share of the sample, this clonotype is medium-sized. Here the CDR3 reads CASSRQGVSNQPQHF. The CDR3 DNA reads as TGTGCCAGCAGCCGACAGGGGGTTAGCAATCAGCCCCAGCATTTT. The rearrangement uses TRBV7-2 and TRBJ1-5, with TRBD1 matching 9 bases. Per germline, CDR1 SGHTA and CDR2 FQGNSA. This CDR3 has 15 amino acids. Trimming cost V 5 bases and J 0 bases; bases outside gene matches: 2. Full variable domain (outside the CDR3, taken from reference TRBV7-2 and TRBJ1-5): GAGVSQSPSNKVTEKGKDVELRCDPISGHTALYWYRQSLGQGLEFLIYFQGNSAPDKSGLPSDRFSAERTGGSVSTLTIQRTQQEDSAVYLCASSRQGVSNQPQHFGDGTRLSIL.

The chain joins TRBV6-2 or TRBV6-3 to TRBJ2-7; no definite D call. This CDR3 comprises 13 residues. The V gene's germline CDR1 is MNHEY and CDR2 SVGEGT. The germline V and J ends were trimmed by 4 bases and 3 bases, with 10 bases remaining between them. The CDR3, as DNA: TGTGCCAGCAGTTTTCTCAGCTTCTACGAGCAGTACTTC. The encoded protein is CASSFLSFYEQYF.

This clonotype appeared a few times. The V call is TRBV6-2 or TRBV6-3, the J call TRBJ2-4; 9 bases fit TRBD2. Germline lookup yields CDR1 MNHEY and CDR2 SVGEGT. CDR3 size: 15 residues. Germline trimming cut 5 bases from V and 5 bases from J; bases unmatched to any gene: 7. For the CDR3, the DNA is TGTGCCAGCAGTCACAGACTAGCGGCACAAAACATTCAGTACTTC. It yields the protein CASSHRLAAQNIQYF.

This clonotype has more than one count but fewer than ten. The chain links TRBV6-2 or TRBV6-3 to TRBJ1-1; D not certain. Per germline, CDR1 MNHEY and CDR2 SVGEGT. Trimming removed 0 bases at V and 4 bases at J, with 15 bases between. This CDR3 contains 16 residues. CDR3 coding DNA: TGTGCCAGCAGTTACTCGAATCCACTCCCCGTCACTGAAGCTTTCTTT. Amino acid sequence: CASSYSNPLPVTEAFF.

This clonotype has only a few counts. V and J are TRBV6-5 and TRBJ2-7; 8 bases line up with TRBD1. The V gene end was trimmed by 0 bases and the J gene end by 5 bases; junction bases not matched to a gene: 3. The CDR3 length is 14 residues. Germline V gene data show CDR1 as MNHEY and CDR2 as SVGAGI. CDR3 coding DNA: TGTGCCAGCAGTTACTCAGCAGGGGGCCACGAGCAGTACTTC. It translates to CASSYSAGGHEQYF.

V gene TRBV5-1 combines with J gene TRBJ2-6, with TRBD1 identical over 9 bases. The V gene end was trimmed by 4 bases and the J gene end by 2 bases; junction bases not matched to a gene: 13. This CDR3 has 19 amino acids. Germline loops: CDR1 SGHRS, CDR2 YFSETQ. The CDR3 coding sequence is TGCGCCAGCAGCCTCCGGGACAGGGAAAGGTTGGCTGGGGCCAACGTCCTGACTTTC. Translating gives CASSLRDRERLAGANVLTF.

As DNA, the CDR3 is TGCAGCGTATCCAGGGGTTCCGGAAACACCATATATTTT. Residues: CSVSRGSGNTIYF. The J gene is TRBJ1-3, the V gene TRBV29-1; perhaps TRBD1 as D (6 bases). This CDR3 is 13 amino acids long. V was trimmed by 6 bases and J by 4 bases, leaving 13 bases between them. CDR1 and CDR2 from the germline V gene are SQVTM and ANQGSEA.

The V gene is TRBV11-3, the J gene TRBJ2-3; 9 bases line up with TRBD2. The CDR3 is 16 residues long. Germline V CDR1 and CDR2: SGHNT, YENEEA. V dropped 5 bases and J dropped 1; count of bases not matched to a gene: 7. The CDR3 DNA reads as TGTGCCAGCAGCAAGGGACTAGCAAAGGGCACAGATACGCAGTATTTT. It specifies CASSKGLAKGTDTQYF.